The 14 T cell receptor beta chains below all came from one sample that was sequenced in a study of T cell clonotyping in hematopoietic cell transplantation. Documented time point: recipient sample about 28 days before transplant, after cytoreduction. Profiled with immunoSEQ multiplex PCR; TCRdb holds only in-frame clones, not every one. The sample has 65,000 to 80,000 clones, 96% seen once. The sample in question was peripheral blood mononuclear cells, obtained before stem cell transplant. The receptor source for this set is a woman in her forties or fifties with acute myeloid leukemia. Some clones in this sample may be carry-over from other donors' samples.

V usage is TRBV7-9 and J usage is TRBJ1-4, with D perhaps TRBD1 (5 bases). The CDR3 is 14 amino acids. V shed 5 bases and J shed 5 bases, with 12 bases lying between them. Per the germline V gene, CDR1 is SEHNR and CDR2 is FQNEAQ (reference sequence). The CDR3 region has the DNA TGTGCCAGCAGCCGGGGCGCGGGAAATGAAAAACTGTTTTTT. As protein: CASSRGAGNEKLFF.

CDR3 amino acids: CASSLAIGLPYEQYF. CDR3 DNA: TGTGCCAGCAGTTTAGCGATTGGACTTCCCTACGAGCAGTACTTC. The rearrangement links TRBV27 to TRBJ2-7, with D maybe TRBD2 (5 bases). The V and J ends lost 2 bases and 2 bases respectively, with 13 bases between them. This CDR3 comprises 15 residues. Germline CDR1 reads MNHEY; CDR2 reads SMNVEV (reference sequence).

This chain connects TRBV19 to TRBJ1-5; the D gene is possibly TRBD1 (5 bases). The CDR3 is 14 residues long. V was cut by 3 bases and J by 8 bases, with 14 bases left in between. Germline CDR1 and CDR2: LNHDA and SQIVND (reference sequence). The DNA for the CDR3 is TGTGCCAGTAGTATGGGCAGGGCCGCTGAGCCCCAGCATTTT. It specifies CASSMGRAAEPQHF. The variable domain in full, completed from reference TRBV19 and TRBJ1-5, reads DGGITQSPKYLFRKEGQNVTLSCEQNLNHDAMYWYRQDPGQGLRLIYYSQIVNDFQKGDIAEGYSVSREKKESFPLTVTSAQKNPTAFYLCASSMGRAAEPQHFGDGTRLSIL.

The chain uses TRBV4-1 and TRBJ2-4; D not resolved. The germline V and J ends were trimmed by 1 base and 0 bases, with 13 bases remaining between them. CDR1 and CDR2 (germline): MGHRA, YSYEKL. There are 17 residues in the CDR3. The CDR3 bases are TGCGCCAGCAGCCAAGTCGTGGGAACCTTAGCCAAAAACATTCAGTACTTC. The encoded protein is CASSQVVGTLAKNIQYF.

This chain connects TRBV7-8 to TRBJ2-2; D is perhaps TRBD2 (5 bases). CDR3 size: 12 residues. V was cut by 3 bases and J by 7 bases, with 6 bases left in between. CDR1 SGHVS and CDR2 FQNEAQ come from the germline V gene. CDR3 sequence (DNA): TGTGCCAGCAGCTTCGCGGGCGGGGAGCTGTTTTTT. Amino acids: CASSFAGGELFF.

This rearrangement joins TRBV9 to TRBJ2-3; D is unresolved. The germline V gene encodes CDR1 SGDLS and CDR2 YYNGEE. Between the trimmed V and J ends, which lost 0 bases and 1 base, there was a span of 6 bases. The CDR3 spans 14 residues. The CDR3 DNA follows: TGTGCCAGCAGCGTAGATCAGGGCACAGATACGCAGTATTTT. Encoded protein: CASSVDQGTDTQYF.

This chain uses TRBV19 with TRBJ2-5; D ambiguous. Germline values: CDR1 LNHDA, CDR2 SQIVND (reference sequence). Trimming shortened V by 5 bases and J by 4 bases, and 11 bases separated the two germline ends. The CDR3 spans 13 residues. CDR3 DNA: TGTGCCAGTAGTCAAGGGATCGGAGAGACCCAGTACTTC. The encoded protein is CASSQGIGETQYF.

V is TRBV9 and J is TRBJ2-7, with 8 bases lining up with TRBD1. V shed 0 bases, J shed 5 bases, and the junction held 4 bases outside the gene matches. CDR1 SGDLS and CDR2 YYNGEE come from the germline V gene. This CDR3 spans 14 amino acids. The CDR3 nucleotides read TGTGCCAGCAGCGTAGGAGGACAGGGCCACGAGCAGTACTTC. Protein product: CASSVGGQGHEQYF.

J is TRBJ1-3 and V is TRBV2; D remains ambiguous. This CDR3 comprises 14 residues. V shed 3 bases and J shed 7 bases, with 13 bases lying between them. Germline values: CDR1 SNHLY, CDR2 FYNNEI. The CDR3 DNA reads TGTGCCAGCAGTGATATGAGGGTACGGAACACCATATATTTT. Protein product: CASSDMRVRNTIYF. Full variable domain (missing parts from reference TRBV2 and TRBJ1-3): EPEVTQTPSHQVTQMGQEVILRCVPISNHLYFYWYRQILGQKVEFLVSFYNNEISEKSEIFDDQFSVERPDGSNFTLKIRSTKLEDSAMYFCASSDMRVRNTIYFGEGSWLTVV.

The V call is TRBV7-2, the J call TRBJ1-4, with 10 bases aligning to TRBD1. With 3 bases clipped from V and 10 bases from J, the junction kept 5 bases outside the gene matches. Germline V CDR1 and CDR2: SGHTA, FQGNSA. This CDR3 comprises 14 residues. Here the CDR3 DNA reads TGTGCCAGCAGCTTGACAGGGGGCGGCGGAAAACTGTTTTTT. It specifies CASSLTGGGGKLFF. Using reference TRBV7-2 and TRBJ1-4 for the parts outside the CDR3, the full variable domain is GAGVSQSPSNKVTEKGKDVELRCDPISGHTALYWYRQSLGQGLEFLIYFQGNSAPDKSGLPSDRFSAERTGGSVSTLTIQRTQQEDSAVYLCASSLTGGGGKLFFGSGTQLSVL.

The gene calls are TRBV28 and TRBJ2-7; D is perhaps TRBD1 (5 bases). Per germline, CDR1 MDHEN and CDR2 SYDVKM. Deletions cut 6 bases from V and 4 bases from J, with 10 bases between. This CDR3 has 12 residues. CDR3 loop: CASSRQIYEQYF. In nucleotides, the CDR3 is TGTGCCAGCAGCCGACAGATTTACGAGCAGTACTTC.

V and J are TRBV5-1 and TRBJ2-3, with 13 bases aligning to TRBD2. The CDR3 is 17 residues long. Trimming removed 4 bases from V and 0 bases from J; junction bases left unmatched: 5. Germline V CDR1 and CDR2: SGHRS, YFSETQ. The DNA of the CDR3 is TGCGCCAGCAGCAGGGGGACTAGCGGGGCTAGCACAGATACGCAGTATTTT. It encodes CASSRGTSGASTDTQYF.

This chain uses TRBV5-6 with TRBJ1-1; no clear D gene. V was cut by 0 bases and J by 3 bases, with 9 bases left in between. The length of the CDR3 is 14 residues. In germline, CDR1 is SGHDT, CDR2 YYEEEE. CDR3 amino acids: CASSLAWRDTEAFF. CDR3 in DNA: TGTGCCAGCAGCTTGGCCTGGCGTGACACTGAAGCTTTCTTT.

The chain couples TRBV28 to TRBJ1-3; D not certain. The length of the CDR3 is 14 residues. Trimming took off 3 bases at V and 3 bases at J, with 9 bases between the two ends. The germline V gene encodes CDR1 MDHEN and CDR2 SYDVKM. The CDR3 DNA is TGTGCCAGCAGTTTCGGTCAGCGTGGAAACACCATATATTTT. Its translation is CASSFGQRGNTIYF.